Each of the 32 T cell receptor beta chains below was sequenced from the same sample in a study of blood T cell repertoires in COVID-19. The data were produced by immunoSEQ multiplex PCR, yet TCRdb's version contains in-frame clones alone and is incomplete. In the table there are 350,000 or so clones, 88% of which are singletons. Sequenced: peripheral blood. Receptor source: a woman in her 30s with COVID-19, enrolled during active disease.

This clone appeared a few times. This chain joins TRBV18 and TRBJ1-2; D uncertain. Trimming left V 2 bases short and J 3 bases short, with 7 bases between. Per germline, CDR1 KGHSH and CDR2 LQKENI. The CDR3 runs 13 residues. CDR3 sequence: CASSPGAHYGYTF. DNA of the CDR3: TGTGCCAGCTCACCAGGAGCTCACTATGGCTACACCTTC. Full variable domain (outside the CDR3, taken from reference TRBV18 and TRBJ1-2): NAGVMQNPRHLVRRRGQEARLRCSPMKGHSHVYWYRQLPEEGLKFMVYLQKENIIDESGMPKERFSAEFPKEGPSILRIQQVVRGDSAAYFCASSPGAHYGYTFGSGTRLTVV.

The CDR3 DNA reads TGTGCCAGCAGGTCCGGGACAGGTCGACGGGATGGCTACACCTTC. Translating gives CASRSGTGRRDGYTF. The chain has TRBV6-5 and TRBJ1-2, with TRBD1 identical over 8 bases. With V trimmed by 6 bases and J by 6 bases, 12 bases remained unmatched. The CDR3 sequence is 15 residues long. Germline lookup yields CDR1 MNHEY and CDR2 SVGAGI.

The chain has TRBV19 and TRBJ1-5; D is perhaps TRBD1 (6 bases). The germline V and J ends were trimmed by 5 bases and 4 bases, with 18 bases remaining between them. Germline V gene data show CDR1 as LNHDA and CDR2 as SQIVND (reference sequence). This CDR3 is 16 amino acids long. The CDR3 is CASSAASRGWNQPQHF. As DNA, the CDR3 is TGTGCCAGTAGTGCGGCGAGCAGGGGATGGAATCAGCCCCAGCATTTT.

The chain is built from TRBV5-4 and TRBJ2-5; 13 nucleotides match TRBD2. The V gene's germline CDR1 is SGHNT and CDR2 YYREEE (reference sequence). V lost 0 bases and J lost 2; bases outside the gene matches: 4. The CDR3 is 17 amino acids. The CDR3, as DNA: TGTGCCAGCAGCTTGGCGACTAGCGGGGGGACACAAGAGACCCAGTACTTC. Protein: CASSLATSGGTQETQYF. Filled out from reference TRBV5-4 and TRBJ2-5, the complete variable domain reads ETGVTQSPTHLIKTRGQQVTLRCSSQSGHNTVSWYQQALGQGPQFIFQYYREEENGRGNFPPRFSGLQFPNYSSELNVNALELDDSALYLCASSLATSGGTQETQYFGPGTRLLVL.

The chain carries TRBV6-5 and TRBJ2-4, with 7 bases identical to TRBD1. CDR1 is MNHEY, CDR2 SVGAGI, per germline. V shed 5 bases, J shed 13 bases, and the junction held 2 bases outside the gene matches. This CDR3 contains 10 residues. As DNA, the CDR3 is TGTGCCAGCAGTATGGGACAGCAGTACTTC. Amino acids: CASSMGQQYF.

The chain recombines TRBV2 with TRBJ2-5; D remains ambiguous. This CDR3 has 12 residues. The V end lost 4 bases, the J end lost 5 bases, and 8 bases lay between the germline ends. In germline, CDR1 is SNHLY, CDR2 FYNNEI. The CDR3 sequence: CASSGALETQYF. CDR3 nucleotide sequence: TGTGCCAGCAGTGGGGCACTGGAGACCCAGTACTTC.

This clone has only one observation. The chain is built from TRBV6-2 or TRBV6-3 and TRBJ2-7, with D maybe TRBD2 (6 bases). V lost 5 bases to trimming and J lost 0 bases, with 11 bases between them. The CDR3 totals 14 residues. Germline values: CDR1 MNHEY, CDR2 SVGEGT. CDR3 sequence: CASSRRGSSYEQYV. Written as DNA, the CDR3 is TGTGCCAGCAGTAGGAGGGGTAGCTCCTACGAGCAGTACGTC.

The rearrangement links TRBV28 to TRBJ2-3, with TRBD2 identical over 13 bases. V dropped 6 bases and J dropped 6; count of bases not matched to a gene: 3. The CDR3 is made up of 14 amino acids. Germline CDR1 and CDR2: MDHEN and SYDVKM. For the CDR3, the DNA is TGTGCCAGCAGATCGGGACTAGCGGGGGATACGCAGTATTTT. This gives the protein CASRSGLAGDTQYF.

The CDR3 region is CASSWYGGPEAFF. Written as DNA, the CDR3 is TGTGCCAGCAGCTGGTACGGGGGTCCCGAAGCTTTCTTT. The V and J genes are TRBV7-8 and TRBJ1-1, with D tentatively TRBD1 (5 bases). The V end was cut by 4 bases, the J end by 8 bases, with 14 bases between. CDR3 length equals 13 residues. Germline V CDR1 and CDR2: SGHVS, FQNEAQ.

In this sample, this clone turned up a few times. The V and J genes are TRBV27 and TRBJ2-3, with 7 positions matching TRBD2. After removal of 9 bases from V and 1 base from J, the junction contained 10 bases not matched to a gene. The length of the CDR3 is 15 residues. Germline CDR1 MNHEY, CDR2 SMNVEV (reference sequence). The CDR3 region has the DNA TGTGCCAGTTGGAACCGGGGGGTGGGCACAGATACGCAGTATTTT. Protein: CASWNRGVGTDTQYF.

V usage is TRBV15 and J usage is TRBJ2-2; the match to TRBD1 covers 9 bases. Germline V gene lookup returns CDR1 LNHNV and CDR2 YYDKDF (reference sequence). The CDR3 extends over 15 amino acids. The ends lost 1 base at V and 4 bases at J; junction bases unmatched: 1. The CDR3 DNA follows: TGTGCCACCAGCAGAGGGGGACAGGGCACCGGGGAGCTGTTTTTT. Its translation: CATSRGGQGTGELFF.

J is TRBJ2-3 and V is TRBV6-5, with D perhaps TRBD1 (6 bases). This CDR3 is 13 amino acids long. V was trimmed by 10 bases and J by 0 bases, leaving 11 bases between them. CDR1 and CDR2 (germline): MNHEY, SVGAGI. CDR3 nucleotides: TGTGCCACCGGACAGTTTAGCACAGATACGCAGTATTTT. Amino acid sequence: CATGQFSTDTQYF.

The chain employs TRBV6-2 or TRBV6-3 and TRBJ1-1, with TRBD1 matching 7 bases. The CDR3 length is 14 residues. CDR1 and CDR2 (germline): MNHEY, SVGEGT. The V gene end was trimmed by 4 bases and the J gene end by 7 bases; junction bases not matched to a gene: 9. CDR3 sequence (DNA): TGTGCCAGCAGTTCGTGGACAGGTCCCTATGAAGCTTTCTTT. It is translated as CASSSWTGPYEAFF.

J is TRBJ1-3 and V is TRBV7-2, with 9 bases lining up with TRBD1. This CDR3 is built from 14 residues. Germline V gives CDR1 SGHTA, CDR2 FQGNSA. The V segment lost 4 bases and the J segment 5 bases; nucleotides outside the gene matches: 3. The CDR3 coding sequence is TGTGCCAGCAGCTCGGGACAGGGTAGAAACACCATATATTTT. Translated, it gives CASSSGQGRNTIYF. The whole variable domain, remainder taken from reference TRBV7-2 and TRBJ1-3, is GAGVSQSPSNKVTEKGKDVELRCDPISGHTALYWYRQSLGQGLEFLIYFQGNSAPDKSGLPSDRFSAERTGGSVSTLTIQRTQQEDSAVYLCASSSGQGRNTIYFGEGSWLTVV.

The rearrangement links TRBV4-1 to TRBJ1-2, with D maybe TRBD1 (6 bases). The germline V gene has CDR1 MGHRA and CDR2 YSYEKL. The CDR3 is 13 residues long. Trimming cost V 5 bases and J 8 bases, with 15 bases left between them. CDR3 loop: CASSVGQLEGYTF. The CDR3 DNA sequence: TGCGCCAGCAGCGTAGGACAGCTCGAGGGCTACACCTTC.

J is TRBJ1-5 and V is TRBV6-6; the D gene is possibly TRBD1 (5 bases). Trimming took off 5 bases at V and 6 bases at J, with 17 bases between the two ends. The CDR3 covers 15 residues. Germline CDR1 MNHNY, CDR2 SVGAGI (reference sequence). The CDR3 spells CASSPQGRVSQPQHF. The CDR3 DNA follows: TGTGCCAGCAGTCCGCAGGGCCGTGTGAGTCAGCCCCAGCATTTT.

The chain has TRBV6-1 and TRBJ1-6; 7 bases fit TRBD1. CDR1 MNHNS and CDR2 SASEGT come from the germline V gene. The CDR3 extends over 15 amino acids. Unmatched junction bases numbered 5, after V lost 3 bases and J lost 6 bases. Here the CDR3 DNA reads TGTGCCAGCAGTGAGACAGGGAAGGGTAATTCACCCCTCCACTTT. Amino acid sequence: CASSETGKGNSPLHF.

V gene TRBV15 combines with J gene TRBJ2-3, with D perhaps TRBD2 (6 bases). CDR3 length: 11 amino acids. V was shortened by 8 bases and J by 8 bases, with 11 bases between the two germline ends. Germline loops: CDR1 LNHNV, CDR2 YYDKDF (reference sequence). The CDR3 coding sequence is TGTGCCACCTCTACCGGGGGTACGCAGTATTTT. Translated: CATSTGGTQYF.

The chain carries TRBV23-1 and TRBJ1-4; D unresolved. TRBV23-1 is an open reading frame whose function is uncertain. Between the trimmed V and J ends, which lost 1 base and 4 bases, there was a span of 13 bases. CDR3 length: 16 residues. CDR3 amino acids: CASSQFRGRGNEKLFF. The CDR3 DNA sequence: TGCGCCAGCAGTCAATTTAGAGGACGGGGTAATGAAAAACTGTTTTTT.

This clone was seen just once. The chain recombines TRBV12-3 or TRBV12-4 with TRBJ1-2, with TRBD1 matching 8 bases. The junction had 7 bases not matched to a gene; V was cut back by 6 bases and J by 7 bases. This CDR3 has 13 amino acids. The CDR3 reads CASSSQGAGGYTF. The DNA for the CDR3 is TGTGCCAGCAGCTCGCAGGGGGCCGGTGGCTACACCTTC.

CDR3 residues: CASRPRGSAHSDTQYF. The CDR3 DNA sequence: TGTGCCAGCCGCCCCAGGGGGTCAGCGCACTCAGATACGCAGTATTTT. The chain employs TRBV3-1 (or the pseudogene TRBV3-2) and TRBJ2-3; 7 bases fit TRBD1. From germline, CDR1 is LGHDT and CDR2 YNNKEL (reference sequence). Trimming took 8 bases from V and 4 from J; bases not matched to a gene: 15. This CDR3 has 16 amino acids.

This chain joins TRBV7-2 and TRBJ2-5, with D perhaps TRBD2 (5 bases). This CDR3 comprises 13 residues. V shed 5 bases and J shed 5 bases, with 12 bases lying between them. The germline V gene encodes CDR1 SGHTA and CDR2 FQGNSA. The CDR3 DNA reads TGTGCCAGCAGCGCATCGGGCGGGGAGACCCAGTACTTC. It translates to CASSASGGETQYF.

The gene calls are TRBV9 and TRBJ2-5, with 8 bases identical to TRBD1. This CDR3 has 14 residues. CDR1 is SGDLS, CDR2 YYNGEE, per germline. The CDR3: CASDRGRPWETQYF. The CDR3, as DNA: TGTGCTTCAGACAGGGGCCGTCCTTGGGAGACCCAGTACTTC.

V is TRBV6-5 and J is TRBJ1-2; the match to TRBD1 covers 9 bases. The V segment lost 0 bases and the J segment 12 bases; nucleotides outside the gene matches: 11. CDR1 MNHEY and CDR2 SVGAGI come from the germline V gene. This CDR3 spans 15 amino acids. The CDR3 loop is CASSYSTGGYAVDTF. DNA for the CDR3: TGTGCCAGCAGTTACTCTACAGGGGGCTACGCGGTAGACACCTTC.

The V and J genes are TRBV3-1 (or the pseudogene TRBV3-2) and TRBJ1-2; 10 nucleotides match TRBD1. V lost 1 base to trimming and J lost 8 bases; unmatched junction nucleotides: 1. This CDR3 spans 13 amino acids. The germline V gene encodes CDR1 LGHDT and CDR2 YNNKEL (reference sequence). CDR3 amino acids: CASSQGTGGGYTF. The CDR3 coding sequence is TGTGCCAGCAGCCAAGGGACAGGGGGGGGCTACACCTTC.

The CDR3 nucleotides read TGTGCCAGCAGCTCGGCCCAGGGCTGGACCTACGAGCAGTACTTC. Translation gives CASSSAQGWTYEQYF. The chain combines TRBV5-4 with TRBJ2-7; D perhaps matches TRBD1 (5 bases). This CDR3 region has 15 residues. V was shortened by 3 bases and J by 2 bases, with 15 bases between the two germline ends. Germline V CDR1 and CDR2: SGHNT, YYREEE (reference sequence).

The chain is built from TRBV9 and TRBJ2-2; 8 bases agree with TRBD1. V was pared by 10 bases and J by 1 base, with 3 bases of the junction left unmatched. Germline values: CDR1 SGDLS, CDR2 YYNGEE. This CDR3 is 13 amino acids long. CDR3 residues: CAGGTGNTGELFF. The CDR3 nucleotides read TGTGCCGGCGGGACAGGGAACACCGGGGAGCTGTTTTTT.

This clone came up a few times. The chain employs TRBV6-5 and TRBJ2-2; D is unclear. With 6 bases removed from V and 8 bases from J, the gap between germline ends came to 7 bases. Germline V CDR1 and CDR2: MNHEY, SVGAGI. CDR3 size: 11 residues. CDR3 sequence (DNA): TGTGCCAGCAGGACAAGTGGGGAGCTGTTTTTT. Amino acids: CASRTSGELFF.

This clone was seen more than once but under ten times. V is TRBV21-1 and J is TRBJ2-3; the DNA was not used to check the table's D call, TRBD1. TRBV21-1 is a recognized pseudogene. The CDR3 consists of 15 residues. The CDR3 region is CASSKVDRFTDTQYF. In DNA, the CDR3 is TGTGCCAGCAGCAAAGTGGACAGGTTCACAGATACGCAGTATTTT.

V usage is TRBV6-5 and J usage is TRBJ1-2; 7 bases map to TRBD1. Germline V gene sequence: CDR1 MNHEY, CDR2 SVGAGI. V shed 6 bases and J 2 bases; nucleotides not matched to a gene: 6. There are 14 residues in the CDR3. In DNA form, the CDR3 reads TGTGCCAGCAGACCTACGACAGGGAACTATGGCTACACCTTC. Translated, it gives CASRPTTGNYGYTF.

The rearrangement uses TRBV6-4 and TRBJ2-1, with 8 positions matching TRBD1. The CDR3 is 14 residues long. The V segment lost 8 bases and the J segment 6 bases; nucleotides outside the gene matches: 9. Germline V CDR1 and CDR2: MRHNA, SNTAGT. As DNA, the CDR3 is TGTGCCAGCTCCAGACAGGGGTTTGGCAATGAGCAGTTCTTC. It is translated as CASSRQGFGNEQFF.

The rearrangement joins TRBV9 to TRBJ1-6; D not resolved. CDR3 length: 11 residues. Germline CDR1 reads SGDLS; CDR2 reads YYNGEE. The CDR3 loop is CAQHPNSPLHF. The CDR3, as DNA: TGTGCGCAACACCCCAATTCACCCCTCCACTTT.